A selection of T cell receptor beta chains follows, all from one sample in a study of cytomegalovirus exposure and HLA in healthy donors. Profiling relied on immunoSEQ multiplex PCR, and the TCRdb table lists in-frame clones only, not all of them. In the table there are 200,000 to 250,000 clones, more than 75% of which are singletons. The sequencing sample was made of PBMCs. Receptors originate from a male donor in good health and CMV-seronegative. Both conserved end residues are part of each CDR3. The D gene is left open where the match is weak. Expanded clones get a size class; other rows say once, few or many, or leave the size out.

V gene,J gene,D gene,clone size,CDR3 protein,CDR3 DNA
TRBV14,TRBJ2-1,.,.,CASSQDSRFGYNEQFF,TGTGCCAGCAGCCAAGATTCGCGCTTCGGCTACAATGAGCAGTTCTTC
TRBV6-6,TRBJ1-5,.,.,CASSAGVNQPQHF,TGTGCCAGCAGCGCAGGGGTTAATCAGCCCCAGCATTTT
TRBV7-9,TRBJ1-2,.,few,CASSLAVSGLNYGYTF,TGTGCCAGCAGCTTAGCGGTCAGTGGGCTAAACTATGGCTACACCTTC
TRBV2,TRBJ2-2,TRBD2,.,CASTDRGLAGSAGELFF,TGTGCCAGCACCGACAGGGGACTAGCGGGATCGGCCGGGGAGCTGTTTTTT
TRBV5-1,TRBJ1-4,.,.,CASSLTVTNEKLFF,TGCGCCAGCAGCCTGACAGTTACTAATGAAAAACTGTTTTTT
TRBV10-3,TRBJ2-4,.,once,CAISESPSTGAKNIQYF,TGTGCCATCAGTGAGTCGCCTTCGACGGGAGCCAAAAACATTCAGTACTTC
TRBV29-1,TRBJ2-1,.,once,CSVGAASHEQFF,TGCAGCGTGGGAGCAGCATCGCATGAGCAGTTCTTC
TRBV5-8,TRBJ1-5,.,.,CASSGITGSNQPQHF,TGTGCCAGCAGCGGGATCACAGGGTCCAATCAGCCCCAGCATTTT
TRBV7-6,TRBJ1-4,.,few,CASSPGYRSATNEKLFF,TGTGCCAGCAGCCCAGGCTACCGTTCTGCAACTAATGAAAAACTGTTTTTT
TRBV27,TRBJ1-6,.,.,CASSLTNLEGWSPLHF,TGTGCCAGCAGTTTAACCAATCTGGAGGGGTGGTCACCCCTCCACTTT
TRBV19,TRBJ1-5,.,few,CASTTIRGTGGNQPQHF,TGTGCCAGTACCACGATACGGGGGACGGGTGGCAATCAGCCCCAGCATTTT
TRBV2,TRBJ1-5,TRBD1,.,CASQTGGVNQPQHF,TGTGCCAGCCAGACAGGGGGTGTCAATCAGCCCCAGCATTTT